This T cell receptor beta chain emerged from a study of PD-L1 blockade in urothelial cancer. The wider study: Atezolizumab therapy began for patients in 2014, dosed at 1,200 mg intravenously every 3 weeks. Blood was tested 3 weeks (second dose) and 6 weeks into treatment. Blood samples had a median of 141,255 T cells.

Trimming left V 2 bases short and J 7 bases short, with 11 bases between. There are 13 residues in the CDR3. CDR1 and CDR2 (germline): KGHSH, LQKENI. The table came from immunoSEQ multiplex PCR; TCRdb's copy has only in-frame clones and leaves some out. The sample includes tens of thousands of clones, approximately 87% seen only once; the top ten take about 5.6%. The receptor was derived from a man between 40 and 49 years old with urothelial cancer. Material: PBMCs, obtained around atezolizumab (anti-PD-L1) treatment. The V and J genes are TRBV18 and TRBJ1-2; D not certain. In DNA, the CDR3 is TGTGCCAGCTCACCAAGTACGGAGGGTGGCTACACCTTC. It translates to CASSPSTEGGYTF.